This T cell receptor beta chain was obtained from a study of blood T cells in healthy people across ages. About 10 milliliters of peripheral blood were drawn from each donor into EDTA-treated tubes. This clonotype was detected a few times. The use of a sample-barcoded 5' primer and a J-beta primer mix characterized a second PCR of about 6 to 12 cycles. One entry per CDR3 protein results from TCRdb running MiXCR on the 5' RACE reads. The data contain about 2 million distinct CDR3 sequences, roughly 49% of them singletons. Germline loops: CDR1 PRHDT, CDR2 FYEKMQ (reference sequence). V lost 3 bases and J 5 bases, leaving 10 bases between the germline ends. This CDR3 contains 13 residues.

The sample taken for sequencing was blood. The TCR sequence derives from a woman aged 40 to 55 in good health. This chain uses TRBV13 with TRBJ1-1; D is unclear. The CDR3 DNA follows: TGTGCCAGCAGCTTCCAAGCGGAAACTGAAGCTTTCTTT. Encoded protein: CASSFQAETEAFF.